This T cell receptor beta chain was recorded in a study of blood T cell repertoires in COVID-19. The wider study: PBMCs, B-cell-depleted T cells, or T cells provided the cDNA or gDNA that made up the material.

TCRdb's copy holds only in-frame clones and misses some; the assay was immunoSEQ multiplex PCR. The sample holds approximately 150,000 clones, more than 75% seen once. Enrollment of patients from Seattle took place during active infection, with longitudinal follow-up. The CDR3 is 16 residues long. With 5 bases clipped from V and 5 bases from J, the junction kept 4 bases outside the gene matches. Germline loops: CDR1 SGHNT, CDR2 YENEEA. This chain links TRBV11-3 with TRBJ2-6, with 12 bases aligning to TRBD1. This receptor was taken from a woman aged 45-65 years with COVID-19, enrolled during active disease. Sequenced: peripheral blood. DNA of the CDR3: TGTGCCAGCAGCCCGGGACAGGGGGCACGGGCCAACGTCCTGACTTTC. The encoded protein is CASSPGQGARANVLTF. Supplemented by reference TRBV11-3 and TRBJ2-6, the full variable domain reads EAGVVQSPRYKIIEKKQPVAFWCNPISGHNTLYWYLQNLGQGPELLIRYENEEAVDDSQLPKDRFSAERLKGVDSTLKIQPAELGDSAVYLCASSPGQGARANVLTFGAGSRLTVL.